Shown below are 25 T cell receptor beta chains from a single sample sequenced in a study of T-cell reconstitution after alpha-beta-depleted transplantation in children. Preparation of the TCRbeta library used unique molecular identifiers. From the PCR reads, TCRdb called clonotypes with MiXCR, one entry per CDR3 protein. This sample has hundreds of thousands of distinct CDR3 sequences, with roughly 15% found just once. Sequenced here: PBMCs, mostly from graft donor cells, sampled 360 days after TCRalphabeta/CD19-depleted stem cell transplant. Source of these receptors: a male patient aged 2-10 years who had a stem cell transplant for acute lymphoblastic leukemia, so the T cells may come from the graft donor.

This clonotype appeared a few times. The chain employs TRBV27 and TRBJ2-5, with D possibly being TRBD1 or TRBD2 (5 bases each). CDR1 and CDR2 (germline): MNHEY, SMNVEV (reference sequence). The CDR3 has 15 amino acids. The V end lost 6 bases, the J end lost 1 base, and 15 bases lay between the germline ends. The chain's CDR3 is CASRASGARQETQYF. In nucleotides, the CDR3 is TGTGCCAGCAGGGCCTCCGGGGCACGCCAAGAGACCCAGTACTTC.

The genes are TRBV7-9 and TRBJ1-1; D is perhaps TRBD1 (5 bases). This CDR3 has 13 amino acids. CDR1 and CDR2 (germline): SEHNR, FQNEAQ (reference sequence). The ends were cut back, 0 bases at V and 10 bases at J, with 12 bases in the middle. The DNA of the CDR3 is TGTGCCAGCAGCTTAGCGGTTGGGGCGGGAGCTTTCTTT. Translation gives CASSLAVGAGAFF.

V and J are TRBV29-1 and TRBJ2-4, with D uncertain. In germline, CDR1 is SQVTM, CDR2 ANQGSEA. The V end was cut by 7 bases, the J end by 0 bases, with 13 bases between. This CDR3 comprises 14 residues. CDR3: CSAATRLAKNIQYF. For the CDR3, the DNA is TGCAGCGCTGCGACACGCCTAGCCAAAAACATTCAGTACTTC.

The chain carries TRBV5-5 and TRBJ2-1, with D perhaps matching TRBD1 or TRBD2 (7 bases each). Germline lookup yields CDR1 SGHKS and CDR2 YYEKEE (reference sequence). Trimming took 4 bases from V and 6 from J, leaving 20 bases between them. CDR3 length equals 16 residues. The CDR3 coding sequence is TGTGCCAGCAGCCAACTTGGGAGGGGGCCCGGCAATGAGCAGTTCTTC. It specifies CASSQLGRGPGNEQFF.

This chain connects TRBV30 to TRBJ2-5; D unresolved. Per the germline V gene, CDR1 is GTSNPN and CDR2 is SVGIG (reference sequence). Trimming pared 1 base from V and 1 base from J, leaving 10 bases between. The CDR3 length is 14 residues. CDR3 loop: CAWSAVAVQETQYF. The CDR3 nucleotides read TGTGCCTGGAGTGCGGTGGCAGTCCAAGAGACCCAGTACTTC.

The chain recombines TRBV7-9 with TRBJ2-5; 10 bases are a match to TRBD2. This CDR3 comprises 15 residues. The ends lost 2 bases at V and 5 bases at J; junction bases unmatched: 5. In germline, CDR1 is SEHNR, CDR2 FQNEAQ (reference sequence). CDR3 protein: CASSLLAGVWETQYF. DNA for the CDR3: TGTGCCAGCAGCTTACTAGCGGGAGTTTGGGAGACCCAGTACTTC.

Ten or more counts support this clonotype. V is TRBV7-2 and J is TRBJ2-1; 8 nucleotides align to TRBD2. The length of the CDR3 is 14 residues. The V segment lost 4 bases and the J segment 8 bases; nucleotides outside the gene matches: 7. Germline CDR1 SGHTA, CDR2 FQGNSA. CDR3: CASSSRTSSDEQFF. DNA for the CDR3: TGTGCCAGCAGCTCCCGGACTAGCTCCGATGAGCAGTTCTTC.

This clonotype was counted ten times or more. The rearrangement links TRBV5-1 to TRBJ2-7; D might be TRBD1 (6 bases). CDR1 is SGHRS, CDR2 YFSETQ, per germline. Trimming removed 9 bases from V and 8 bases from J, with 15 bases in between. This CDR3 is 11 amino acids long. For the CDR3, the DNA is TGCGCCAAATACTACAGGGAGAAGCAGTACTTC. It yields the protein CAKYYREKQYF.

This clonotype turned up a few times. The chain's CDR3 is CASRTSGSLAETQYF. In DNA form, the CDR3 reads TGTGCCAGCAGGACCAGCGGGAGTCTCGCAGAGACCCAGTACTTC. The gene calls are TRBV7-8 and TRBJ2-5; 8 positions match TRBD2. This CDR3 has 15 residues. CDR1 is SGHVS, CDR2 FQNEAQ, per germline. Trimming took 6 bases from V and 4 from J; bases not matched to a gene: 10.

This clonotype turned up a few times. CDR3 sequence: CSVERVGWPEAFF. The CDR3 region has the DNA TGCAGCGTTGAGCGAGTAGGGTGGCCTGAAGCTTTCTTT. The rearrangement links TRBV29-1 to TRBJ1-1; D call uncertain. CDR1 is SQVTM, CDR2 ANQGSEA, per germline. The CDR3 spans 13 residues. The germline V and J ends were trimmed by 3 bases and 6 bases, with 14 bases remaining between them. Together with reference TRBV29-1 and TRBJ1-1, the CDR3 gives the full variable domain: SAVISQKPSRDICQRGTSLTIQCQVDSQVTMMFWYRQQPGQSLTLIATANQGSEATYESGFVIDKFPISRPNLTFSTLTVSNMSPEDSSIYLCSVERVGWPEAFFGQGTRLTVV.

V gene TRBV12-3 or TRBV12-4 combines with J gene TRBJ2-7; D is ambiguous. Trimming shortened V by 0 bases and J by 7 bases, and 7 bases separated the two germline ends. CDR3 size: 12 residues. CDR3 region: CASSLAKREQYF. CDR3 nucleotides: TGTGCCAGCAGTTTAGCGAAGCGTGAGCAGTACTTC.

This clonotype came up a few times. The V call is TRBV4-3, the J call TRBJ2-7, with 9 bases aligning to TRBD2. V trimming: 0 bases; J trimming: 3 bases; junction bases outside the gene matches: 12. There are 18 residues in the CDR3. Germline V gene sequence: CDR1 LGHNA, CDR2 YSLEER. The CDR3 sequence is CASSQDRAGGALLYEQYF. CDR3 sequence (DNA): TGCGCCAGCAGCCAAGATAGGGCGGGAGGGGCCTTACTCTACGAGCAGTACTTC.

This clonotype has a count of ten or more. The J gene is TRBJ2-3, the V gene TRBV4-3; D unresolved. The V and J ends lost 4 bases and 0 bases respectively, with 8 bases between them. From germline, CDR1 is LGHNA and CDR2 YSLEER. CDR3 length: 14 amino acids. CDR3 sequence reads: CASSLDASTDTQYF. The CDR3 DNA reads as TGCGCCAGCAGCCTGGACGCCAGCACAGATACGCAGTATTTT.

The chain carries TRBV20-1 and TRBJ2-1; no clear D. The CDR3 contains 12 residues. V dropped 7 bases and J dropped 9 bases, with 16 bases sitting between them. Germline CDR1 DFQATT, CDR2 SNEGSKA (reference sequence). The CDR3 DNA reads TGCAGTGTCTCTCTAGGCTCTCTTGAGCAGTTCTTC. Translating gives CSVSLGSLEQFF.

In DNA form, the CDR3 reads TGTGCCAGCAGTGTATTGGTGGGACAAAATAATTCACCCCTCCACTTT. Its protein is CASSVLVGQNNSPLHF. The V gene is TRBV28, the J gene TRBJ1-6, with D perhaps TRBD1 (6 bases). The CDR3 consists of 16 residues. Looked up from germline, CDR1 is MDHEN and CDR2 is SYDVKM. V was clipped by 5 bases and J by 5 bases, with 16 bases between them.

This clonotype was seen only a few times. This chain connects TRBV7-2 to TRBJ1-6; D is undetermined. The CDR3 has 15 residues. Germline V gives CDR1 SGHTA, CDR2 FQGNSA. Trimming took off 2 bases at V and 5 bases at J, with 10 bases between the two ends. The CDR3 nucleotides are TGTGCCAGCAGCTTAAGGGCCCTGGATAATTCACCCCTCCACTTT. This sequence encodes CASSLRALDNSPLHF.

This clonotype was recorded a few times. The CDR3 DNA reads as TGCAGTGCTAGTGGACGCCTCAACGTCATGAACACTGAAGCTTTCTTT. It codes for CSASGRLNVMNTEAFF. The chain carries TRBV20-1 and TRBJ1-1, with D unresolved. CDR1 and CDR2 (germline): DFQATT, SNEGSKA (reference sequence). The CDR3 length is 16 residues. V was clipped by 3 bases and J by 0 bases, with 17 bases between them.

This clonotype was picked up a small number of times. The chain is built from TRBV20-1 and TRBJ2-1, with D possibly being TRBD2 (5 bases). This CDR3 region has 15 residues. Trimming stripped 6 bases from V and 6 bases from J, with 21 bases between. The germline gives CDR1 DFQATT, CDR2 SNEGSKA (reference sequence). The CDR3 is CSARLPGKQGNEQFF. The CDR3 region has the DNA TGCAGTGCGAGACTTCCCGGGAAGCAAGGCAATGAGCAGTTCTTC.

This clonotype was found a few times. The chain is built from TRBV4-3 and TRBJ1-1; a possible D gene is TRBD1 (6 bases). The CDR3 extends over 15 amino acids. Trimming cost V 1 base and J 7 bases, with 16 bases left between them. Germline CDR1 reads LGHNA; CDR2 reads YSLEER. CDR3 bases: TGCGCCAGCAGCCAAGTGGCTCTAAGGGGGAGTGAAGCTTTCTTT. Protein product: CASSQVALRGSEAFF.

The chain recombines TRBV5-6 with TRBJ2-3; 13 bases are shared with TRBD2. The CDR3 covers 21 residues. From germline, CDR1 is SGHDT and CDR2 YYEEEE. V gave up 3 bases and J gave up 2 bases; unmatched junction bases: 18. The CDR3 DNA reads TGTGCCAGCAGCTCCGAAGTTGTCTGGGGACTAGCGGGAATCTCCACAGATACGCAGTATTTT. Encoded protein: CASSSEVVWGLAGISTDTQYF.

This clonotype was counted a few times. J is TRBJ1-1 and V is TRBV19; D perhaps matches TRBD1 (6 bases). Germline V gene sequence: CDR1 LNHDA, CDR2 SQIVND (reference sequence). V was shortened by 7 bases and J by 4 bases, with 19 bases between the two germline ends. This CDR3 comprises 15 residues. CDR3 sequence (DNA): TGTGCCAGTAATTCACGGGGGCGGATCTTCACTGAAGCTTTCTTT. This encodes CASNSRGRIFTEAFF.

This clonotype was seen a few times. The CDR3 is CASSLEDRGNTIYF. DNA for the CDR3: TGTGCCAGCAGCTTAGAGGACAGAGGAAACACCATATATTTT. The chain combines TRBV7-2 with TRBJ1-3, with TRBD1 as a possible D gene (6 bases). This CDR3 has 14 amino acids. V lost 1 base and J 4 bases, leaving 8 bases between the germline ends. Germline V CDR1 and CDR2: SGHTA, FQGNSA.

This chain uses TRBV28 with TRBJ2-2; D assignment may be TRBD1 or TRBD2 (5 bases each). This CDR3 contains 16 residues. V dropped 3 bases and J dropped 10 bases, with 21 bases sitting between them. The germline gives CDR1 MDHEN, CDR2 SYDVKM. The CDR3 is CASSLIGEGGGTELFF. For the CDR3, the DNA is TGTGCCAGCAGTTTGATAGGAGAGGGTGGGGGAACGGAGCTGTTTTTT.

This clonotype was observed many times. The chain combines TRBV4-2 with TRBJ2-1, with 8 bases that match TRBD2. This CDR3 has 20 residues. Trimming cost V 5 bases and J 7 bases; bases outside gene matches: 25. Germline V CDR1 and CDR2: LGHNA, YNFKEQ. The CDR3 DNA sequence: TGTGCCAGCAGCAGAGAGAGACAGGTGCCGGGACTAGTTGAAGTAAATGAGCAGTTCTTC. Translated: CASSRERQVPGLVEVNEQFF.

This clonotype appeared a few times. CDR3 loop: CSVEDSGTRVDTQYF. In DNA form, the CDR3 reads TGCAGCGTTGAAGACTCCGGGACTAGGGTCGATACGCAGTATTTT. The chain links TRBV29-1 to TRBJ2-3; 8 bases are a match to TRBD2. The CDR3 is 15 amino acids. The germline CDR1 and CDR2 sequences are SQVTM and ANQGSEA. The junction had 8 bases not matched to a gene; V was cut back by 0 bases and J by 6 bases.